This section outlines one TCR beta chain sequence together with its context. What it binds is unknown. The TCR library protocol was used to attach unique molecular identifiers. These identifiers were attached to individual cDNA molecules. MiXCR, run by TCRdb on the 5' RACE reads, gives a single entry per CDR3 protein. This sample yields around 65,000 distinct CDR3 sequences, of which roughly 13% are seen a single time; 1.2% to 1.5% belongs to the top ten. These data are taken from a study of early T cells in non-severe SARS-CoV-2 infection. Study-wide background: The chains were unpaired, and the sequenced material was bulk RNA from unsorted whole blood.

Study conclusions and caveats: There was a bias toward anti-spike CD8 responses in VDJdb matching, which missed private and CD4 specificities.

The CDR3 sequence is 13 residues long. The V and J ends lost 0 bases and 10 bases respectively, with 15 bases between them. CDR1 is GTSNPN and CDR2 is SVGIG in the germline V gene (reference sequence). The specimen was whole blood, collected at baseline. This clonotype was obtained from an adult who was a healthcare worker with PCR-confirmed SARS-CoV-2 infection or an uninfected control (not recorded which). The V call is TRBV30, the J call TRBJ1-1; D unclear. The CDR3 nucleotides read TGTGCCTGGAGTGTCCGCGCGGGATTTAGAGCTTTCTTT. Protein sequence: CAWSVRAGFRAFF.